These T cell receptor beta chains were read from a single sample in a study of cytomegalovirus exposure and HLA in healthy donors. TCRdb keeps only in-frame clones here, not all; method: immunoSEQ multiplex PCR. Its table lists 150,000 to 200,000 clones. The sequenced sample was PBMCs. The receptors here all came from a woman between 18 and 29 years old in good health and CMV-seropositive. The CDR3 runs from the conserved cysteine through the conserved F or W. Each record gives: CDR3 length, D gene, V gene, J gene, CDR3 DNA, CDR3 protein. A D gene is named only where the DNA matches it firmly.

cdr3_length: 15
d_call: TRBD1
v_call: TRBV5-8
j_call: TRBJ1-5
cdr3_nt: TGTGCCAGCAGCTTGGCTGTGACAGGGGACCAGCCCCAGCATTTT
cdr3_aa: CASSLAVTGDQPQHF

cdr3_length: 15
d_call: -
v_call: TRBV27
j_call: TRBJ2-7
cdr3_nt: TGTGCCAGCACGCACGCCGGGACTTACATCTACGAGCAGTACTTC
cdr3_aa: CASTHAGTYIYEQYF

cdr3_length: 12
d_call: -
v_call: TRBV12-5
j_call: TRBJ1-1
cdr3_nt: TGTGCTAGTGGTTTGCGCGTTGCTGAAGCTTTCTTT
cdr3_aa: CASGLRVAEAFF

cdr3_length: 14
d_call: TRBD1
v_call: TRBV19
j_call: TRBJ1-1
cdr3_nt: TGTGCCACCTTCAGGGGGCTTGAGAACACTGAAGCTTTCTTT
cdr3_aa: CATFRGLENTEAFF

cdr3_length: 15
d_call: -
v_call: TRBV5-5
j_call: TRBJ1-1
cdr3_nt: TGTGCCAGCAGCTTGGAAGGGGCTTGGGGCACTGAAGCTTTCTTT
cdr3_aa: CASSLEGAWGTEAFF

cdr3_length: 13
d_call: TRBD1
v_call: TRBV5-1
j_call: TRBJ2-5
cdr3_nt: TGCGCCAGCAGCGGGGGACAGAAAGAGACCCAGTACTTC
cdr3_aa: CASSGGQKETQYF

cdr3_length: 15
d_call: TRBD1
v_call: TRBV19
j_call: TRBJ1-2
cdr3_nt: TGTGCCAGTAGTCAGCACGAGGGGGCTAAGTATGGCTACACCTTC
cdr3_aa: CASSQHEGAKYGYTF

cdr3_length: 13
d_call: -
v_call: TRBV19
j_call: TRBJ1-1
cdr3_nt: TGTGCCAGTACCCGGACAGTGAACACTGAAGCTTTCTTT
cdr3_aa: CASTRTVNTEAFF

cdr3_length: 14
d_call: -
v_call: TRBV25-1
j_call: TRBJ2-2
cdr3_nt: TGTGCCAGCAGTGGGGCCCCAAACACCGGGGAGCTGTTTTTT
cdr3_aa: CASSGAPNTGELFF

cdr3_length: 13
d_call: TRBD2
v_call: TRBV6-5
j_call: TRBJ2-7
cdr3_nt: TGTGCCAGCAGTTACCAGGGAGGGCAGGGGCAGTACTTC
cdr3_aa: CASSYQGGQGQYF

cdr3_length: 16
d_call: TRBD2
v_call: TRBV6-5
j_call: TRBJ2-7
cdr3_nt: TGTGCCAGCAGTTACGTGTCGGGGGGGCTTGGCTACGAGCAGTACTTC
cdr3_aa: CASSYVSGGLGYEQYF

cdr3_length: 15
d_call: TRBD1
v_call: TRBV5-4
j_call: TRBJ1-1
cdr3_nt: TGTGCCAGCAGCTCACTGACAGGGGCAGGGACTGAAGCTTTCTTT
cdr3_aa: CASSSLTGAGTEAFF

cdr3_length: 13
d_call: TRBD1
v_call: TRBV2
j_call: TRBJ1-1
cdr3_nt: TGTGCCAGCAGCCAAGACAGGGTTGCTGAAGCTTTCTTT
cdr3_aa: CASSQDRVAEAFF

cdr3_length: 13
d_call: -
v_call: TRBV10-3
j_call: TRBJ2-2
cdr3_nt: TGTGCCATCGCACTAAGGGACACTGGGGAGCTGTTTTTT
cdr3_aa: CAIALRDTGELFF

cdr3_length: 15
d_call: -
v_call: TRBV6-5
j_call: TRBJ1-6
cdr3_nt: TGTGCCAGCAGTTACACAGCCATCTATAATTCACCCCTCCACTTT
cdr3_aa: CASSYTAIYNSPLHF

cdr3_length: 14
d_call: -
v_call: TRBV19
j_call: TRBJ1-5
cdr3_nt: TGTGCCAGTAGTACGACAGAAATCTATCAGCCCCAGCATTTT
cdr3_aa: CASSTTEIYQPQHF

cdr3_length: 13
d_call: -
v_call: TRBV2
j_call: TRBJ2-1
cdr3_nt: TGTGCCAGCAGTGGTCTGGAGCGCAATGAGCAGTTCTTC
cdr3_aa: CASSGLERNEQFF

cdr3_length: 18
d_call: TRBD2
v_call: TRBV30
j_call: TRBJ2-1
cdr3_nt: TGTGCCTGGACCCCGGAGGCGGGAGGGATTAAGCCCTACAATGAGCAGCTCTTC
cdr3_aa: CAWTPEAGGIKPYNEQLF

cdr3_length: 15
d_call: -
v_call: TRBV7-8
j_call: TRBJ2-3
cdr3_nt: TGTGCCAGCAGCTTAATAGCGGATAGCACAGATACGCAGTATTTT
cdr3_aa: CASSLIADSTDTQYF

cdr3_length: 17
d_call: TRBD2
v_call: TRBV7-8
j_call: TRBJ2-1
cdr3_nt: TGTGCCAGCAGCCGAGGTAGAGCGGGAGCATCCTACAATGAGCAGTTCTTC
cdr3_aa: CASSRGRAGASYNEQFF

cdr3_length: 15
d_call: -
v_call: TRBV30
j_call: TRBJ1-1
cdr3_nt: TGTGCCTGGCTTGGTAGAAGTCTAGGGAACACTGAAGCTTTCTTT
cdr3_aa: CAWLGRSLGNTEAFF

cdr3_length: 16
d_call: -
v_call: TRBV5-6
j_call: TRBJ2-6
cdr3_nt: TGTGCCAGCAGCATCGGGACAAGCGCTGGGGCCAACGTCCTGACTTTC
cdr3_aa: CASSIGTSAGANVLTF

cdr3_length: 14
d_call: -
v_call: TRBV19
j_call: TRBJ1-2
cdr3_nt: TGTGCCAGTAGTACGGCGGGAGCTAACTATGGCTACACCTTC
cdr3_aa: CASSTAGANYGYTF

cdr3_length: 15
d_call: TRBD2
v_call: TRBV7-7
j_call: TRBJ2-5
cdr3_nt: TGTGCCAGCAGCTCCTTTAGCGGGAGGGTTGAGACCCAGTACTTC
cdr3_aa: CASSSFSGRVETQYF

cdr3_length: 14
d_call: TRBD2
v_call: TRBV5-1
j_call: TRBJ2-7
cdr3_nt: TGCGCCAGCAGCCCCGGGACTAGCGGTTACGAGCAGTACTTC
cdr3_aa: CASSPGTSGYEQYF

cdr3_length: 17
d_call: -
v_call: TRBV28
j_call: TRBJ1-5
cdr3_nt: TGTGCCAGCAGTTTAGAATTAGTGCTACTCAACTATCAGCCCCAGCATTTT
cdr3_aa: CASSLELVLLNYQPQHF

cdr3_length: 14
d_call: TRBD1
v_call: TRBV4-1
j_call: TRBJ1-1
cdr3_nt: TGCGCCAGCAGAAAGACAGGGGCGAACACTGAAGCTTTCTTT
cdr3_aa: CASRKTGANTEAFF